This TCR beta chain is drawn from a study of identical twins. Study outcomes and limitations: Twin pairs' shared out-of-frame alpha sequences were enriched in low generation probability. Invariant populations such as MAIT and iNKT cells could partly muddle zero-insertion analyses.

This clonotype has a count of ten or more. The target antigen is unknown. Each CDR3 protein gets one entry after TCRdb re-called the 5' RACE reads with MiXCR. The data hold around 650,000 distinct CDR3 sequences, with around 7.4% observed a single time. The same sample was also used in a study of yellow fever vaccine responses in identical twins.

Sequenced: PBMCs. The origin of this receptor is a woman between 18 and 30 years old in good health.

The chain's CDR3 is CASTPGGGFTTDEQFF. CDR3 DNA sequence: TGCGCCAGCACCCCTGGCGGGGGCTTTACCACAGATGAGCAGTTCTTC. The chain uses TRBV5-1 and TRBJ2-1; weak D call: TRBD2 (7 bases). V lost 6 bases to trimming and J lost 8 bases, with 24 bases between them. Germline V gives CDR1 SGHRS, CDR2 YFSETQ. The CDR3 loop spans 16 amino acids.